This T cell receptor (beta chain) is from a study of T cell repertoires in cytomegalovirus infection. Study-level background: Indications came from public TCR beta signatures; they pointed to CMV infection and to a matching HLA type. Whole-study findings and limits: Carriage of CMV together with the relevant HLA was identifiable through cumulative public TCR beta family frequency. Dominating the ex vivo response were HLA-C-restricted CMV-specific TCR beta clonotypes.

This clonotype was detected only a few times. Its antigen is currently unknown. The V and J ends lost 2 bases and 8 bases respectively, with 16 bases between them. Germline CDR1 and CDR2: DFQATT and SNEGSKA (reference sequence). The CDR3 is 14 residues long. TCRdb redid the calling of the reads with MiXCR, one entry per CDR3 protein. This table has 150,000 to 200,000 distinct CDR3 sequences, 7.5% to 10% appearing once. This chain links TRBV20-1 with TRBJ2-1; D is ambiguous. Sequencing input: PBMCs. The sequence was collected from a human donor in good health (CMV status not recorded). Some clones in this sample may be carry-over from other donors' samples. The CDR3, as DNA: TGCAGTGCTAGATCGCCAGTCTTGGGTCATGAGCAGTTCTTC. This translates into CSARSPVLGHEQFF.